This T cell receptor beta chain was found in a study of cytomegalovirus exposure and HLA in healthy donors. As for the study in general: Approximately 190 million T cells yielded fewer than 120 million unique TCR beta sequences in earlier analysis.

Note on this clone: The target antigen is unknown.

The PCR made use of 60 Vbeta and 13 Jbeta primers. Generated by immunoSEQ multiplex PCR, the TCRdb table keeps only in-frame clones and is missing some. This table holds about 240,000 clones, around 81% found once. Findings and limits, study-wide: Later examination showed HLA-associated TCR beta chains had greater clonal expansion than equally common others. In a later analysis, at a false discovery rate of 0.05, 15,000 to 20,000 TCR beta sequences were associated with HLA alleles.

Looked up from germline, CDR1 is LNHDA and CDR2 is SQIVND (reference sequence). Trimming cost V 8 bases and J 3 bases; bases outside gene matches: 10. CDR3 length equals 15 residues. The sample taken for sequencing was PBMCs. The receptor was derived from an older woman in good health and CMV-seropositive. The chain is built from TRBV19 and TRBJ2-5; 9 bases map to TRBD1. The CDR3 coding sequence is TGTGCCAGTTCGATTTCCGGGACAGGGAAAGAGACCCAGTACTTC. Protein product: CASSISGTGKETQYF.